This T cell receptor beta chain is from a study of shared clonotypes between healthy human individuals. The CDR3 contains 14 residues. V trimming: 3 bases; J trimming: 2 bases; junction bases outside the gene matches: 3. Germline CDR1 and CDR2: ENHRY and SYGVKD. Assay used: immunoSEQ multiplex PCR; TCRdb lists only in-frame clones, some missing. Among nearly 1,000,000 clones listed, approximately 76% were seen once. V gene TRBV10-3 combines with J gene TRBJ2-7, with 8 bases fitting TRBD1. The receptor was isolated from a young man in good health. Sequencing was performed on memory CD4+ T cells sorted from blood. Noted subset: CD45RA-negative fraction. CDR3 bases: TGTGCCATCAGTGATCAGGGGGCCCCCTACGAGCAGTACTTC. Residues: CAISDQGAPYEQYF.